The 18 T cell receptor beta chains listed next were all sequenced from one sample in a study of shared clonotypes between healthy human individuals. Clones were read by immunoSEQ multiplex PCR, and TCRdb kept only the in-frame ones, dropping some. Of hundreds of thousands of clones in the sample, 72% are singletons; the top ten hold approximately 2%. Sequencing was performed on memory CD4+ T cells sorted from blood. Documented subset: CD45RA-negative fraction. These receptors originate from a woman aged 30 to 39 in good health.

This clone was seen ten or more times. The rearrangement uses TRBV10-1 and TRBJ2-1, with 8 bases that match TRBD1. V dropped 6 bases and J dropped 0; count of bases not matched to a gene: 4. In germline, CDR1 is WNHNN, CDR2 SYGVQD (reference sequence). This CDR3 region has 15 residues. DNA of the CDR3: TGCGCCAGCAGGGACAGGGCGTTCTCCTACAATGAGCAGTTCTTC. Translated: CASRDRAFSYNEQFF.

The chain couples TRBV6-7 to TRBJ2-3, with 9 nucleotides matching TRBD2. TRBV6-7 counts as an open reading frame of uncertain function. Unmatched junction bases numbered 16, after V lost 8 bases and J lost 10 bases. This CDR3 is built from 15 residues. Here the CDR3 DNA reads TGTGCCAGCTGTCGCGGGCGGGAGGGCCCCAGATCGCAGTATTTT. Translation gives CASCRGREGPRSQYF.

This sequence joins TRBV2 and TRBJ1-6; possibly TRBD1 for D (6 bases). V was trimmed by 3 bases and J by 8 bases, leaving 14 bases between them. This CDR3 contains 15 residues. Germline V CDR1 and CDR2: SNHLY, FYNNEI. The CDR3 DNA is TGTGCCAGCAGTGATCTACAGGGAGGGGATTCACCCCTCCACTTT. Amino acid sequence: CASSDLQGGDSPLHF.

The V gene is TRBV29-1, the J gene TRBJ2-5, with D perhaps matching TRBD1 or TRBD2 (6 bases each). V lost 6 bases to trimming and J lost 5 bases, with 13 bases between them. From germline, CDR1 is SQVTM and CDR2 ANQGSEA. The CDR3 sequence is 12 residues long. CDR3 amino acids: CSVSPGAETQYF. The CDR3 region has the DNA TGCAGCGTGTCGCCGGGGGCCGAGACCCAGTACTTC.

Comments on this clone: Other DNA sequences in the same sample also yield this CDR3. The CDR3 region is CASSPFGTMNTEAFF. Here the CDR3 DNA reads TGTGCCAGCTCACCGTTTGGGACCATGAACACTGAAGCTTTCTTT. The chain employs TRBV18 and TRBJ1-1, with a tentative D call TRBD1 (5 bases). Germline values: CDR1 KGHSH, CDR2 LQKENI. Trimming removed 3 bases at V and 0 bases at J, with 11 bases between. This CDR3 comprises 15 residues.

J is TRBJ2-1 and V is TRBV7-3, with 12 nucleotides matching TRBD2. The CDR3 has 17 residues. J lost 6 bases, V lost 5 bases, and 11 bases had no gene match. Germline CDR1 SGHTA, CDR2 FQGTGA. The CDR3 reads CASSPAQLAGGLNEQFF. CDR3 DNA sequence: TGTGCCAGCAGCCCCGCCCAACTAGCGGGAGGACTCAATGAGCAGTTCTTC.

Notes on this clone: Different DNA sequences within this sample yield the same CDR3. V gene TRBV5-1 combines with J gene TRBJ2-1; 9 bases are shared with TRBD2. The CDR3 has 15 amino acids. The V gene end was trimmed by 0 bases and the J gene end by 4 bases; junction bases not matched to a gene: 2. In germline, CDR1 is SGHRS, CDR2 YFSETQ. The CDR3 nucleotides read TGCGCCAGCAGCTTGGGCAGCGGGGGGTACAATGAGCAGTTCTTC. Protein sequence: CASSLGSGGYNEQFF.

The gene calls are TRBV25-1 and TRBJ2-6; the D gene is possibly TRBD1 (6 bases). Germline V lookup: CDR1 MGHDK, CDR2 SYGVNS. V was cut by 4 bases and J by 0 bases, with 16 bases left in between. There are 18 residues in the CDR3. The CDR3 coding sequence is TGTGCCAGCAGTGGGGTTGGGGACACAACCTCTGGGGCCAACGTCCTGACTTTC. This sequence encodes CASSGVGDTTSGANVLTF.

The rearrangement uses TRBV7-9 and TRBJ2-5; D gene ambiguous. CDR1 and CDR2 from the germline V gene are SEHNR and FQNEAQ (reference sequence). This CDR3 has 12 residues. The V end lost 5 bases, the J end lost 4 bases, and 8 bases lay between the germline ends. This CDR3 is CASSRSTETQYF. DNA of the CDR3: TGTGCCAGCAGCCGCTCGACAGAGACCCAGTACTTC.

This clone is a singleton in its sample. This sequence joins TRBV14 and TRBJ2-2; D is perhaps TRBD2 (5 bases). This CDR3 is built from 14 residues. V was clipped by 8 bases and J by 5 bases, with 15 bases between them. Germline values: CDR1 SGHDN, CDR2 FVKESK. The CDR3 DNA sequence: TGTGCCAGCTCGGCTCGAGGCGGGACCGGGGAGCTGTTTTTT. Translated: CASSARGGTGELFF.

This clone was found a few times. The chain recombines TRBV27 with TRBJ2-7; 7 nucleotides agree with TRBD2. CDR1 is MNHEY and CDR2 is SMNVEV in the germline V gene (reference sequence). Trimming removed 5 bases from V and 5 bases from J; junction bases left unmatched: 15. This CDR3 has 16 residues. The CDR3: CASSPGRGFNGDEQYF. CDR3 nucleotides: TGTGCCAGCAGTCCGGGGCGGGGGTTTAATGGGGACGAGCAGTACTTC.

The rearrangement links TRBV28 to TRBJ2-7, with 8 nucleotides matching TRBD2. Looked up from germline, CDR1 is MDHEN and CDR2 is SYDVKM. The ends lost 2 bases at V and 3 bases at J; junction bases unmatched: 3. There are 14 residues in the CDR3. This chain's CDR3 is CASSLIREGYEQYF. Here the CDR3 DNA reads TGTGCCAGCAGTTTAATACGGGAGGGCTACGAGCAGTACTTC.

This clone was observed a single time. The CDR3 DNA is TGTGCCAGCAGCGCCCGTTGGACAGGGAAGTCCTACGAGCAGTACTTC. This codes for CASSARWTGKSYEQYF. The gene calls are TRBV7-2 and TRBJ2-7; TRBD1 aligns across 8 bases. The V segment lost 5 bases and the J segment 1 base; nucleotides outside the gene matches: 10. The CDR3 runs 16 residues. Per the germline V gene, CDR1 is SGHTA and CDR2 is FQGNSA.

V usage is TRBV5-6 and J usage is TRBJ2-3; D ambiguous. Trimming cost V 0 bases and J 1 base, with 3 bases left between them. The germline V gene encodes CDR1 SGHDT and CDR2 YYEEEE. The CDR3 consists of 13 residues. The chain's CDR3 is CASSLGGTDTQYF. The CDR3 DNA reads TGTGCCAGCAGCTTGGGCGGCACAGATACGCAGTATTTT.

V and J are TRBV27 and TRBJ1-2; D is undetermined. In germline, CDR1 is MNHEY, CDR2 SMNVEV (reference sequence). The CDR3 totals 13 residues. V was shortened by 3 bases and J by 7 bases, with 12 bases between the two germline ends. The CDR3 sequence: CASSFDGIAGYTF. The CDR3 nucleotides are TGTGCCAGCAGTTTCGACGGGATAGCTGGCTACACCTTC.

The rearrangement joins TRBV7-6 to TRBJ2-1, with a tentative D call TRBD2 (5 bases). The CDR3 spans 15 residues. Trimming shortened V by 2 bases and J by 0 bases, and 8 bases separated the two germline ends. Germline V gene lookup returns CDR1 SGHVS and CDR2 FNYEAQ. Here the CDR3 DNA reads TGTGCCAGCAGCTTAAACGGGATCTCCTACAATGAGCAGTTCTTC. Its protein is CASSLNGISYNEQFF.

The genes are TRBV21-1 and TRBJ1-5; no DNA check was done on the table's D call, TRBD1. TRBV21-1 is recorded as a pseudogene. The CDR3 is 15 residues long. CDR3: CASSQGQISNQPQHF. In DNA form, the CDR3 reads TGTGCCAGCAGCCAAGGACAGATCAGCAATCAGCCCCAGCATTTT.

The chain carries TRBV28 and TRBJ2-7; no definite D call. Germline lookup yields CDR1 MDHEN and CDR2 SYDVKM. V was trimmed by 6 bases and J by 4 bases, leaving 10 bases between them. This CDR3 region has 12 residues. The CDR3 region is CASRGNRYEQYF. DNA for the CDR3: TGTGCCAGCAGGGGGAACCGGTACGAGCAGTACTTC.